This T cell receptor (beta chain) came from a study of T cell repertoires in breast cancer (TCRdb year 2016). Study-level background: Tumors, lymph nodes and peripheral blood lymphocytes from breast cancer patients were profiled in the study, along with peripheral blood from healthy control donors. ER+/PR+ status was present in the majority of the 20 or so patient tumors that were analyzed for shared TCRs. Because breast cancer has a low mutational burden and rarely has common mutations, the study reasoned that TCRs shared between breast cancer patients would target shared antigens. Tumors and tumor-involved lymph nodes were minced and digested with Liberase and DNase, then filtered through 70-um and 40-um filters. Tumor-free lymph nodes were processed without enzymatic digestion, and Ficoll was used to separate blood samples. On average, sequencing produced about 550,000 sequences per sample, which came to roughly 9.3 reads per input cell. The controls were nine healthy donors whose age range was similar to that of the patients. Study-wide conclusions, independent of this receptor: Discarding singleton TCRs and sampling only part of each tumor may have missed genuine antitumor clones. Compared with tumor-free nodes, tumor-involved sentinel lymph nodes shared about fourfold more TCRs with matched tumor repertoires (roughly 7.3% versus 1.9%). About 20 TCR pairs were shared across seven or more patient tumors and were rarely found in control blood, which suggests possible tumor specificity. Emulsion RT-PCR was regarded as qualitative rather than quantitative, because clone recovery was skewed by transcript abundance and primer differences. Shared TCRs were encoded by various nucleotide sequences, which suggests selection and expansion based on antigen.

Library construction relied on emulsion pairing. Unpaired genes were suppressed by a second nested PCR containing blocking oligos, after which a third nested PCR added Illumina adaptors and barcodes. Each emulsion RT-PCR master mix held roughly 5,000-280,000 T cells and included C-region, Stepout and V-region primers. Emulsions were generated with the Micellula Emulsion and Purification Kit, and RT-PCR used Qiagen OneStep RT-PCR reagents. Pooled libraries were sequenced with paired-end 2 x 250 reads on an Illumina MiSeq. The original pipeline was this. Read pairs were joined in Galaxy and clipped at the engineered overlap into separate alpha and beta files; unclipped reads were discarded. Alpha-beta pairs were assigned with CompleteTCR, a MiTCR-based pipeline that links chains sharing read cluster identifiers using an R script. TCR sequences that were observed only once, representing about 1-3%, were removed as potential sequencing errors. TCRdb ran its own pipeline on the public reads, namely fastp trimming at Q25 and MiXCR clone calling, and kept in-frame beta chains. Rows with one shared CDR3 protein collapse into an entry with the most common genes and DNA. The V and J calls come from TCRdb's annotation, not from the publication. The sample yields about 40,000 distinct CDR3 sequences; 35% to 50% were counted once. In total, the top ten clones hold 50% to 65% of the sample.

The study used an expanded emulsion RT-PCR method with primers for all TCR V genes to analyze paired alpha-beta TCRs of CD8+ T cells. Before emulsion RT-PCR, CD8+ T cells were isolated with a CD8 positive selection kit and incubated overnight in 9.5 to 10 IU/mL IL-2. About this clonotype itself: Its antigen specificity is not known. One base away there is no much larger clone; base qualities are not given.

Sequencing input: CD8+ T cells. The TCR was taken from a pool of human donors with breast cancer or a healthy control (not recorded which).

The nucleotide sequence is given as TGTGCCAGCACCAGGGACAGGGGGGATCAGCCCCAGCATTTT. This translates into CASTRDRGDQPQHF. Recombination linked TRBV6-1 to TRBJ1-5; the central 11 bases match TRBD1. After removal of 7 bases from V and 5 bases from J, the junction retains 4 bases not matched to a gene. According to the germline V gene, CDR1 reads MNHNS and CDR2 reads SASEGT. The CDR3 spans 14 residues, from the cysteine through the phenylalanine. This entry keeps only the CDR3 DNA: 42 bases, framed from base 1.